This T cell receptor (beta chain) was sequenced in a study of shared clonotypes between healthy human individuals (dated by TCRdb to about 2020). Context from the whole study: A couple of women and a few men aged 18 to 49 years were included in the cohort. Per donor, leukapheresis produced somewhere between about 0.94 and 9.5 billion PBMCs. Per donor, three plates each were used for CD4 naive and CD4 memory, two for CD8 naive, and one for CD8 memory. To increase sequencing depth and limit assay-specific biases, different laboratories used diverse techniques to prepare libraries and sequence TCR repertoires. To estimate repertoire size and how much clonotypes are shared between individuals, the study performed deep sequencing of blood TCR repertoires from a handful of healthy adults.

Using the deep immunoSEQ assay, multiplex PCR amplified TCR CDR3 regions from genomic DNA. Genomic DNA extracted from each cell subset was distributed evenly over all wells of several immunoSEQ 96-well plates, and each plate served as one replicate. Each replicate PCR for sorted subsets received around 0.2 ug genomic DNA, equal to 28,000 or so T cell genomes. The purified libraries were quantified using a Qubit 3.0 fluorometer, sized with a Bioanalyzer 2100, and then quantified again using the KAPA Library Quantification kit. Every immunoSEQ 96-well plate was sequenced on a dedicated single-read 150-cycle Illumina NextSeq 550 flow cell. From the authors' description of their analysis: Because the immunoSEQ output held only junctional sequences and lacked quality scores, the filtering could not match the filtering applied to full-length reads. Sequences were annotated with PyIR, a Python wrapper for IgBLAST v1.9, using IMGT germline references to assign V/J genes and CDR3. Reads with weak V/J assignments (E-value above 1e-6), missing CDR3, stop codons, out-of-frame junctions, or ambiguous translated residues were removed. V3J clonotypes were defined as sequences sharing the same inferred V gene, J gene, and CDR3 amino acid sequence. To compute the percentage overlap between repertoires, the number of shared unique clonotypes was divided by the size of the smaller repertoire. RTK rarefaction, the Chao1 estimator, and Recon v2.1 estimates of unobserved clonotypes were used to assess repertoire richness. OLGA was used to compute generation probabilities for all TCRbeta clonotypes that the gDNA method yielded from a few donors. TCRdb carries this immuneACCESS record with in-frame sequences only. Its versions omit some clonotypes, under half of them owing to an unresolved V gene in the studies checked, with the rest unexplained. V, J and clone size derive from that table, while D and trimming were established from the DNA sequence. Present in this sample are about 2.4 million clones, 90% to 95% of which were seen just once. Roughly 0.13% of the sample lies in the top ten.

Reading from cysteine to phenylalanine, the CDR3 counts 14 amino acids. CDR3 DNA is the only sequence kept; it has 42 bases, read in frame from the first base. V and J are trimmed by 0 bases and 7 bases, and the gene matches miss 1 base of the junction. CDR1 WNHNN and CDR2 SYGVQD were looked up in the germline V gene (reference sequence). For this clone: The clone's antigen remains unknown. No base-level quality is on record; no much larger clone is a single base apart.

Donors were healthy HIV-negative adults with no recently reported acute infections or vaccinations. All donors were Caucasian adults living in Nashville, Tennessee, USA. CD4+ T cells were enriched by magnetic negative selection; naive cells were then positively selected on CD45RA, and the negative fraction formed the memory subset. After blood collection by leukapheresis, PBMCs were isolated using Ficoll-Histopaque density gradient centrifugation and then cryopreserved in the vapor phase of liquid nitrogen. Analytical flow cytometry was used to check the purity and quantity of every magnetically sorted T cell population. Each sorted fraction had its genomic DNA isolated and then quantified by UV absorbance on a Nanodrop 2000c. Beyond this particular receptor, the publication reports: The genetic and exposure-history diversity represented was limited by the small number of donors. Even with the large sequencing depth, rarefaction of the sorted-subset datasets indicated that sequencing was incomplete. Larger estimated clonotype richness was generally found for naive subsets than for memory subsets. Compared with non-shared clonotypes, the clonotypes found in all four sorted-subset donors had higher generation probabilities. Only blood was sampled, and tissue TCR repertoires likely differ from those in blood. Sharing across four donors was observed for around 5% of naive CD4, over 3% of naive CD8, 2.3% of memory CD4, and roughly 0.4% of memory CD8 clonotypes. Pairwise subsampling indicated that sequencing depth was expected to affect the degree of clonotype sharing among donors.

This receptor was obtained from a man aged 18-30 years in good health. Specimen: naive CD4+ T cells sorted from blood. What the cell subset or site label conveys for this sample: CD45RA+ positively selected. This chain is built from TRBV10-1 and TRBJ2-4; 9 central nucleotides agree with TRBD2. The nucleotide sequence reads as follows: TGCGCCAGCAGTGAGTCTACTAGCGGGAACATTCAGTACTTC. Its protein is CASSESTSGNIQYF.